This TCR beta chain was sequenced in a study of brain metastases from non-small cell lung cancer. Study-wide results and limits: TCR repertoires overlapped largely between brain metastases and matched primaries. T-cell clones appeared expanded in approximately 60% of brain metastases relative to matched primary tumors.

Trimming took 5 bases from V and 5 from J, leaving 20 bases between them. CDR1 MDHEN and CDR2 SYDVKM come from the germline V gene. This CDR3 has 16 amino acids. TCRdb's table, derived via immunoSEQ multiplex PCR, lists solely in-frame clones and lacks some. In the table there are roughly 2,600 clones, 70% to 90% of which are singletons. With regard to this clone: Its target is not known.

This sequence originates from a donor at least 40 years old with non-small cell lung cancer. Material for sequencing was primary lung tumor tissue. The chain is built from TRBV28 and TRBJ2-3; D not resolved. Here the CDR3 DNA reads TGTGCCAGCAGTCCCGGCTCGGTTCTTTGGGGAGATACGCAGTATTTT. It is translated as CASSPGSVLWGDTQYF.